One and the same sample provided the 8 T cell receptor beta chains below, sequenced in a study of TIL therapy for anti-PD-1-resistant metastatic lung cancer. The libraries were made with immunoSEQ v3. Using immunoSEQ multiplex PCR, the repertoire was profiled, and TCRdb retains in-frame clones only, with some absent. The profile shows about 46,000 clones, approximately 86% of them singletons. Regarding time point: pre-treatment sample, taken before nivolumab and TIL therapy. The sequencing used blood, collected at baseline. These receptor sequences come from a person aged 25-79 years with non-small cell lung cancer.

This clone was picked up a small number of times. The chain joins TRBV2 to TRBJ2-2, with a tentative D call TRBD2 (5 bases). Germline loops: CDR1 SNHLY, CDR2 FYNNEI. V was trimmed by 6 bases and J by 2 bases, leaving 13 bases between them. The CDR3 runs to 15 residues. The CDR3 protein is CASRDFVPNTGELFF. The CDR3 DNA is TGTGCCAGCAGGGACTTTGTCCCTAACACCGGGGAGCTGTTTTTT.

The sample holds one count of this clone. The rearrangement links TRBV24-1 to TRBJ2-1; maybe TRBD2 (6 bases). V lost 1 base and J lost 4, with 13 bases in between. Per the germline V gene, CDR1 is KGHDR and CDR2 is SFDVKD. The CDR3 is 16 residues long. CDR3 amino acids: CATSDFAAGSYNEQFF. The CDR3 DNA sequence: TGTGCCACCAGTGATTTTGCGGCGGGGTCATACAATGAGCAGTTCTTC.

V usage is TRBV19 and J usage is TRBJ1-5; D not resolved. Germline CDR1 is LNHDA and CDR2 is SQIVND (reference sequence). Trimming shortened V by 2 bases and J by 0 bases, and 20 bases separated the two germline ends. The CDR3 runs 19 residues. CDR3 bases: TGTGCCAGTAGTATACCCCCCTCGTGGGCAGACTATAGCAATCAGCCCCAGCATTTT. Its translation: CASSIPPSWADYSNQPQHF.

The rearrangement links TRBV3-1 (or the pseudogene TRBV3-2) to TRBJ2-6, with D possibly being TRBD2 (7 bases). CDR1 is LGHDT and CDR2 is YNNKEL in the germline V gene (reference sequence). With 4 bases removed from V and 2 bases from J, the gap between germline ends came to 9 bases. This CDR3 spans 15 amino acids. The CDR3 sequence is CASSPRGPGANVLTF. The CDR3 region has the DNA TGTGCCAGCAGCCCGCGGGGGCCTGGGGCCAACGTCCTGACTTTC.

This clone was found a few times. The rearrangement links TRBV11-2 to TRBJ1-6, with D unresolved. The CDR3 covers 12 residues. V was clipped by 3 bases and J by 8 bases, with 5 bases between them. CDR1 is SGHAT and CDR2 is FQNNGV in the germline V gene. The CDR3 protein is CASSFVDSPLHF. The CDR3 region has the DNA TGTGCCAGCAGCTTTGTTGATTCACCCCTCCACTTT.

The CDR3 DNA is TGCAGCGTACAGGGGTCTAATGAAAAACTGTTTTTT. Its translation is CSVQGSNEKLFF. This chain connects TRBV29-1 to TRBJ1-4; TRBD1 aligns across 7 bases. The length of the CDR3 is 12 residues. Germline assignment: CDR1 SQVTM and CDR2 ANQGSEA. Trimming cost V 6 bases and J 3 bases; bases outside gene matches: 1.

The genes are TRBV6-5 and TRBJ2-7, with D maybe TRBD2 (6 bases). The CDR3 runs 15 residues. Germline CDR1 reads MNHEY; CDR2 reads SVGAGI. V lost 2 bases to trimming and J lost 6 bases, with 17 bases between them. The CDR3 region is CASSYRRAGSGEQYF. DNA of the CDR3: TGTGCCAGCAGTTACAGGAGGGCAGGGAGCGGCGAGCAGTACTTC.

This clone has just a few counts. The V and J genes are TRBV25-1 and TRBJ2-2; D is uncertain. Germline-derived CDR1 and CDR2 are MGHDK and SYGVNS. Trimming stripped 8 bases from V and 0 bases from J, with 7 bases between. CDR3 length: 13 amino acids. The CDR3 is CASSHPNTGELFF. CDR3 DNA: TGTGCCAGCTCTCACCCGAACACCGGGGAGCTGTTTTTT.